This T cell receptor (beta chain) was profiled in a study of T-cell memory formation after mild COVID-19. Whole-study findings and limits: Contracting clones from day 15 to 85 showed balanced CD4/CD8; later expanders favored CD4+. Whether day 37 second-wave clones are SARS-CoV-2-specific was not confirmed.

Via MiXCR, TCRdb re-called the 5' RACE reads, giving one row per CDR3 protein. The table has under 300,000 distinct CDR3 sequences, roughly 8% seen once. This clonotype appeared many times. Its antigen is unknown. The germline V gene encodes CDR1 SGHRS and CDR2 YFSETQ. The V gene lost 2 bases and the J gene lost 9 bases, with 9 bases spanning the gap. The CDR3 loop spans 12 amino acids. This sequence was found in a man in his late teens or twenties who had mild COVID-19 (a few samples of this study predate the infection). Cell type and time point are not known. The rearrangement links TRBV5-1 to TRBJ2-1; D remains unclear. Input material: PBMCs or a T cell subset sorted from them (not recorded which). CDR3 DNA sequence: TGCGCCAGCAGCTTCGACAAGGGTGAGCAGTTCTTC. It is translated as CASSFDKGEQFF.